This T cell receptor (beta chain) was obtained from a study of blood T cell repertoires in COVID-19 (TCRdb year 2020). General notes on the study: Samples covering the acute and convalescent phases of COVID-19 were provided by collaborators in the United States, Italy and Spain. Sample metadata almost always included a de-identified subject ID, COVID-19 status, age in years and sex. Deeply sampled blood TCRbeta repertoires from subjects exposed to, actively infected with, or recovered from COVID-19 were included in the dataset. The prospective study material was composed of cDNA or gDNA derived from T cells, B-cell-depleted T cells, or PBMCs. Where available, HLA class I and class II types were taken from metadata supplied by the sample provider and were not determined by assay-based typing. Samples were obtained from the ongoing ImmuneRACE study (first 160 participants) and from roughly 1,300 subjects provided by 6 global collaborators. The repertoires were released in a freely available public database meant as a resource for research on the immune response to SARS-CoV-2.

Unmatched junction bases come to 6, with V trimmed by 6 bases and J by 2 bases. CDR1 LGHDT and CDR2 YNNKEL were looked up in the germline V gene (reference sequence). The CDR3 covers 14 residues, taking in both the cysteine and the phenylalanine. Only the CDR3 part of the read is kept: 42 bases, read in frame from the first base. TCRbeta CDR3 regions were amplified from genomic DNA using the immunoSEQ Assay, a bias-controlled multiplex PCR. The paper's data handling went like this. The number of nucleated cells in each sample was estimated by amplification of reference gene primers within the assay. To quantify the absolute abundance of each unique TCRbeta CDR3 rearrangement, sequence reads were collapsed and filtered. For each sample, productive Simpson clonality was calculated by taking the square root of Simpson's diversity index across productive rearrangements. TCRdb obtained this table from immuneACCESS and retained in-frame rearrangements with V and J assigned. These tables miss some clones; where compared with another copy, unresolved V genes account for less than half of the shortfall, and the remainder is unexplained. That table furnishes V, J and clone size, whereas the DNA furnished D and trimming. This sample lists 60,000 to 75,000 clones; around 80% were detected once. The leading ten clones occupy more than 25% of the sample.

The collaborating institutions used their own protocols to collect whole blood in K2EDTA tubes. For TCRbeta analysis, collaborator samples were shipped as frozen whole blood, as isolated PBMCs, or as DNA extracted from either sample type. Overall results and qualifications from the work: How much clinical and demographic metadata was included differed by source and by participant, and the metadata was provided uncurated.

Remarks on this clone: There is no known antigen for this receptor. Base qualities are not recorded, but no much larger clone differs from it by a single base.

Sequenced sample: peripheral blood. The sequence came from a man aged 55-75 years with active or convalescent COVID-19. The V and J genes are TRBV3-1 (or the pseudogene TRBV3-2) and TRBJ1-1; 7 central nucleotides agree with TRBD1. This receptor carries the CDR3 CASRQGQLNTEAFF. The DNA is TGTGCCAGCAGACAGGGACAGCTAAACACTGAAGCTTTCTTT.